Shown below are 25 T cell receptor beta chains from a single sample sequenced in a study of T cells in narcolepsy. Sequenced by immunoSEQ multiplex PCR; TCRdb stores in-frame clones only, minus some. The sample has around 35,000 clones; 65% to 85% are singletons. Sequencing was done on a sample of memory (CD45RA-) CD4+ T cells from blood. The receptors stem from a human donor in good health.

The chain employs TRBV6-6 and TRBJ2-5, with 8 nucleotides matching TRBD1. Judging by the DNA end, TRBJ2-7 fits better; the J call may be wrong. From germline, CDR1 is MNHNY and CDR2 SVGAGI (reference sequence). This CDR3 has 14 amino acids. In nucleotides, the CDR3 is TGTGCCAGCAGTTACGGGACAGGCCTAGGCGAGCAGTACTTC. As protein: CASSYGTGLGEQYF.

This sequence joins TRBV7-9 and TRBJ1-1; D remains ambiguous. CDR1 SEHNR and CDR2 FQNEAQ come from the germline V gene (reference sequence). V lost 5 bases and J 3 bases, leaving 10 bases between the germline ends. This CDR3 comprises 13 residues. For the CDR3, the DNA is TGTGCCAGCAGCACACGGGAGGACACTGAAGCTTTCTTT. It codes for CASSTREDTEAFF.

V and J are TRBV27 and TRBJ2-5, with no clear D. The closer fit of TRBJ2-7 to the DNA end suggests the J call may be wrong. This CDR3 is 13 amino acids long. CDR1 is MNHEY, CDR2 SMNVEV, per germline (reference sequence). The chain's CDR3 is CASSPRVSYEQYF. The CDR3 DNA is TGTGCCAGCAGTCCTAGGGTGAGCTACGAGCAGTACTTC.

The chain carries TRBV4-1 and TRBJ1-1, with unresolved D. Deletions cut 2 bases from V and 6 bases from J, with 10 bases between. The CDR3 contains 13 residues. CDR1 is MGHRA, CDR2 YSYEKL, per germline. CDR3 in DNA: TGCGCCAGCAGCCAAAGCCAGGTTTCTGAAGCTTTCTTT. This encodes CASSQSQVSEAFF.

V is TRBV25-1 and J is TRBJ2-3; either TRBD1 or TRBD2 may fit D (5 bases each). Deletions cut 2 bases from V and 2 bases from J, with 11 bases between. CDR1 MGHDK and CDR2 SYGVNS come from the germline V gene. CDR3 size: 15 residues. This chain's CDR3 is CASSEGGRATDTQYF. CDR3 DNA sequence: TGTGCCAGCAGTGAAGGAGGCAGGGCCACAGATACGCAGTATTTT.

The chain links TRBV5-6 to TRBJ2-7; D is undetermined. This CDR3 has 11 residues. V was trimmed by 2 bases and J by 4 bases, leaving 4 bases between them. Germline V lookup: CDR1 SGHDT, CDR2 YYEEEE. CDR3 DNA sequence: TGTGCCAGCAGCTTTCTATACGAGCAGTACTTC. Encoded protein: CASSFLYEQYF.

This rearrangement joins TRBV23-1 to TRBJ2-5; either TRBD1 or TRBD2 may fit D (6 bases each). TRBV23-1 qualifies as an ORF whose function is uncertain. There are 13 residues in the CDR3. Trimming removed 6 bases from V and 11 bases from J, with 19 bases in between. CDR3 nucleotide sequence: TGCGCCAGCAGGAGGGGGGTTGGGTTGCTTCAGTACTTC. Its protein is CASRRGVGLLQYF.

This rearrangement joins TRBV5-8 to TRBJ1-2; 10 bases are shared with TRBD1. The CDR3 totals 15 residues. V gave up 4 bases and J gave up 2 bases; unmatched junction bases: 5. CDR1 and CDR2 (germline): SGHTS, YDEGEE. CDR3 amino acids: CASSDQDRGNYGYTF. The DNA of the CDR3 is TGTGCCAGCAGCGACCAGGACAGGGGGAACTATGGCTACACCTTC.

The CDR3 is CASSPFGDGTYEQYF. The CDR3 DNA follows: TGTGCCAGCAGTCCATTTGGGGACGGGACCTACGAGCAGTACTTC. The chain carries TRBV9 and TRBJ2-7; D tentatively fits TRBD1 or TRBD2 (5 bases each). Per the germline V gene, CDR1 is SGDLS and CDR2 is YYNGEE. This CDR3 spans 15 amino acids. V was pared by 5 bases and J by 2 bases, with 17 bases between.

The CDR3 DNA reads as TGTGCCAGCAGCATTGAGTGGTCCACCGGGGAGCTGTTTTTT. It encodes CASSIEWSTGELFF. V and J are TRBV5-4 and TRBJ2-2; D remains unclear. This CDR3 is 14 amino acids long. The V end lost 4 bases, the J end lost 4 bases, and 11 bases lay between the germline ends. Germline lookup yields CDR1 SGHNT and CDR2 YYREEE (reference sequence).

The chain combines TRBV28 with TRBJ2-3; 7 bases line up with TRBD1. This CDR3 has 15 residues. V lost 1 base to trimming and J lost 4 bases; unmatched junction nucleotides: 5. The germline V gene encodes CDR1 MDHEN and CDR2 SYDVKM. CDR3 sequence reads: CASSLFQGESDTQYF. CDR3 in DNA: TGTGCCAGCAGTTTATTCCAGGGGGAATCAGATACGCAGTATTTT.

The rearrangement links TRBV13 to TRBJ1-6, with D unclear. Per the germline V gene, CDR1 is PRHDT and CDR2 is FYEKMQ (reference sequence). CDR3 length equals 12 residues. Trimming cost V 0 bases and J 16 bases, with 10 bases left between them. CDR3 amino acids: CASSLGVGRLHF. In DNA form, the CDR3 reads TGTGCCAGCAGCTTAGGAGTTGGGAGGCTCCACTTT.

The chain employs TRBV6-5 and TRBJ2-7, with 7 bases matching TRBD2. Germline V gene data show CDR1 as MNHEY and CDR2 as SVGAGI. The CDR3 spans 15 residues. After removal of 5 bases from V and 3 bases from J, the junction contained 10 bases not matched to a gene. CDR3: CASSPQTSSLYEQYF. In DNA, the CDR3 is TGTGCCAGCAGTCCGCAGACTAGCTCACTCTACGAGCAGTACTTC.

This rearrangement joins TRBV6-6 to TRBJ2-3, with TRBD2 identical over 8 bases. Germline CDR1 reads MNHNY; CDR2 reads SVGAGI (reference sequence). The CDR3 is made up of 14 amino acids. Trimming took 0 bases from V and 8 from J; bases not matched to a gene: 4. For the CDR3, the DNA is TGTGCCAGCAGTTACTCGTCCCTAGCGGGTACGCAGTATTTT. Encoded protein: CASSYSSLAGTQYF.

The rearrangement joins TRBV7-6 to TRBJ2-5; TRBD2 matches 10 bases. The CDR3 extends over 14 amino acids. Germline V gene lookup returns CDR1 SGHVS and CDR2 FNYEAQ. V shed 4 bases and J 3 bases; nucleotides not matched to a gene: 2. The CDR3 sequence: CASSYGLAEETQYF. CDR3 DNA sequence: TGTGCCAGCAGCTACGGACTAGCGGAAGAGACCCAGTACTTC.

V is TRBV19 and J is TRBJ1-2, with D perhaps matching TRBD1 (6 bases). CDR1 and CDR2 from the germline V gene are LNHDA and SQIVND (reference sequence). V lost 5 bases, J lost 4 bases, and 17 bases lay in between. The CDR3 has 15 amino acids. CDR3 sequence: CASSYNRAESYGYTF. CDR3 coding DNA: TGTGCCAGTAGTTATAACAGGGCGGAGAGCTATGGCTACACCTTC.

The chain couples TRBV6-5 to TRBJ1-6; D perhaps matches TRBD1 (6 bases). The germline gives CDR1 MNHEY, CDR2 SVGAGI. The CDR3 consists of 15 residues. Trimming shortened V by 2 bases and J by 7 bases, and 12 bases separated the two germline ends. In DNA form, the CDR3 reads TGTGCCAGCAGTTACACGACGGGGGGCAATTCACCCCTCCACTTT. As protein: CASSYTTGGNSPLHF.

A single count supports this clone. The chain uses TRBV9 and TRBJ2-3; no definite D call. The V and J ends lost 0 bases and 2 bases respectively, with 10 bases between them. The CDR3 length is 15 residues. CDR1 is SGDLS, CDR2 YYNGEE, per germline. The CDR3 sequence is CASSVDYRPTDTQYF. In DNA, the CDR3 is TGTGCCAGCAGCGTAGACTACCGACCCACAGATACGCAGTATTTT.

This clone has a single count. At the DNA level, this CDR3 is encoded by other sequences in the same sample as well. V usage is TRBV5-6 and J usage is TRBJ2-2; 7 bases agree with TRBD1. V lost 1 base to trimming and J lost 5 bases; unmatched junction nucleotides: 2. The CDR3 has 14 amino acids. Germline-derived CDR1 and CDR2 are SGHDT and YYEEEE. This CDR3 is CASSLRQGTGELFF. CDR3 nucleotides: TGTGCCAGCAGCTTGAGACAGGGAACCGGGGAGCTGTTTTTT.

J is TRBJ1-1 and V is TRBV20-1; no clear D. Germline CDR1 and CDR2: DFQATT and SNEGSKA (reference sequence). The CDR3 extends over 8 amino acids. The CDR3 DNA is TGCATGAGCACTGAAGCTTTCTTT. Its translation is CMSTEAFF.

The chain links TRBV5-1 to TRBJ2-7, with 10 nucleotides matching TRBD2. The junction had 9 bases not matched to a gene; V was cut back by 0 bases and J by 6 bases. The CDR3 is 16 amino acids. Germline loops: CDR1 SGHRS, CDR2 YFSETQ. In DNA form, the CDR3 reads TGCGCCAGCAGCTTGGGGAGAGCGGGGGGGCGCGGCGAGCAGTACTTC. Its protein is CASSLGRAGGRGEQYF.

The CDR3 DNA reads as TGTGCCAGCGGTCCTTATAGCACAGATACGCAGTATTTT. As protein: CASGPYSTDTQYF. The rearrangement uses TRBV9 and TRBJ2-3; D is uncertain. There are 13 residues in the CDR3. Trimming shortened V by 7 bases and J by 0 bases, and 9 bases separated the two germline ends. Germline loops: CDR1 SGDLS, CDR2 YYNGEE.

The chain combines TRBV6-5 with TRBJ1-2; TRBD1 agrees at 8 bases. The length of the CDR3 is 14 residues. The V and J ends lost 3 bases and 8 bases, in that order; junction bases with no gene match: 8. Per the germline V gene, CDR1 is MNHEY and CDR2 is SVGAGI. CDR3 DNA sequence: TGTGCCAGCAGTTATAGTGGACAGGGCAGAGGCTACACCTTC. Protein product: CASSYSGQGRGYTF.

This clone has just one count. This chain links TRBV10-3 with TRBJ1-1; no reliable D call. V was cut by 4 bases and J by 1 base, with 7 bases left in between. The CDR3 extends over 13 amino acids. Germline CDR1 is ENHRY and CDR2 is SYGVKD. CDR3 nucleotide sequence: TGTGCCATCAGTGGGGAGGCGAACACTGAAGCTTTCTTT. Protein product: CAISGEANTEAFF.

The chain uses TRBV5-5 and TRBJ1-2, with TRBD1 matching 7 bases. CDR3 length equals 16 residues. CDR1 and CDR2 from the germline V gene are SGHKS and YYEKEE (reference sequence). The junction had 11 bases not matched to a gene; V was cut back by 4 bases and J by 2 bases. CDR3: CASSRQTGYGNYGYTF. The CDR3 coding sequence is TGTGCCAGCAGCCGACAGACAGGGTACGGGAACTATGGCTACACCTTC.